The following is a T cell receptor beta chain sequence with its context. The sample is drawn from a study of T cells after yellow fever vaccination. Synthesis of TCR cDNA relied on 5'RACE template switching, which attached a universal primer site and UMIs. One entry per CDR3 protein results from TCRdb running MiXCR on the 5' RACE reads. Of approximately 260,000 distinct CDR3 sequences in the sample, over 10% were seen once. Losses at the gene ends were 5 bases for V and 2 bases for J; bases not matched to a gene: 3. The CDR3 has 13 amino acids. Germline CDR1 SGHRS, CDR2 YFSETQ. The chain joins TRBV5-1 to TRBJ2-7, with 8 positions matching TRBD1. The TCR originated in a man in his thirties or forties who received the YFV17D yellow fever vaccine. Specimen: CD4+ T cells sorted from PBMCs, collected 45 days after the yellow fever booster vaccination. The CDR3 here is CASRDRETYEQYF. The CDR3 bases are TGCGCCAGCAGGGACAGGGAGACCTACGAGCAGTACTTC.